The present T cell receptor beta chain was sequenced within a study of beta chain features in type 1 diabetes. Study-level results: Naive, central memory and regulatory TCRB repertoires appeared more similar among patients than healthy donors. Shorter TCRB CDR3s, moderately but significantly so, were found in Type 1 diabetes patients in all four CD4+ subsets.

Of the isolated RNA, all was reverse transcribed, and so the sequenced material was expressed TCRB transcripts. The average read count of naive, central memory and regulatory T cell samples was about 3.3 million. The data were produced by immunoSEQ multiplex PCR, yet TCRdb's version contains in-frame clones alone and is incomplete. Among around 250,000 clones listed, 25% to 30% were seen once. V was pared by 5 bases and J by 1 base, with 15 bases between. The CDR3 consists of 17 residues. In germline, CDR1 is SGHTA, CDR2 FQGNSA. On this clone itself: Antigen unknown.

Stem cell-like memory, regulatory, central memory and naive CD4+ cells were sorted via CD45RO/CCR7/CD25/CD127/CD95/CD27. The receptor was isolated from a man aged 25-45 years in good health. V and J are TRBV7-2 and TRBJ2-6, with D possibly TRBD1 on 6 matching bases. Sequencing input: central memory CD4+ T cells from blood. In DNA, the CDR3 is TGTGCCAGCAGCACAAAACAGGGTCCATCTGGGGCCAACGTCCTGACTTTC. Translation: CASSTKQGPSGANVLTF.